This TCR beta chain is drawn from a study of identical twins. TCRdb analysed the 5' RACE reads with MiXCR anew, one entry per CDR3 protein. Of about 250,000 distinct CDR3 sequences in the sample, approximately 6.8% were seen once. The CDR3 has 14 residues. Germline CDR1 reads DFQATT; CDR2 reads SNEGSKA (reference sequence). The V end was cut by 6 bases, the J end by 0 bases, with 14 bases between. These data also formed part of another study, on yellow fever vaccine responses in identical twins.

Sequencing was carried out using CD8+ T cells sorted from blood. This receptor was taken from a woman aged 18-29 years in good health. The gene calls are TRBV20-1 and TRBJ1-1, with D perhaps matching TRBD1 (5 bases). CDR3 amino acids: CSARWTSLNTEAFF. In nucleotides, the CDR3 is TGCAGTGCCAGATGGACAAGTCTGAACACTGAAGCTTTCTTT.